This entry lists 14 T cell receptor beta chains sequenced from one sample in a study of T cells in tuberculosis. Produced via immunoSEQ multiplex PCR; TCRdb's table is partial and in-frame only. Of about 54,000 clones listed, roughly 86% are singletons. Cells were sorted from thawed PBMC rested overnight and stained with GMM-loaded CD1B tetramer, viability dye and anti-CD3. The CD1B tetramers carried C32 glucose monomycolate purified from Rhodococcus equi. The sample taken for sequencing was CD1b-GMM tetramer-negative cells sorted from PBMCs. The receptors here all came from an adult woman with latent tuberculosis.

The rearrangement uses TRBV6-5 and TRBJ2-1; maybe TRBD1 (5 bases). There are 12 residues in the CDR3. V was cut by 2 bases and J by 9 bases, with 8 bases left in between. Germline-derived CDR1 and CDR2 are MNHEY and SVGAGI. The CDR3, as DNA: TGTGCCAGCAGTTACCTTAGGGGTGAGCAGTTCTTC. Its protein product is CASSYLRGEQFF.

The chain has TRBV5-1 and TRBJ1-1; possible D gene TRBD1, 5 bases. Germline loops: CDR1 SGHRS, CDR2 YFSETQ. V shed 3 bases and J shed 1 base, with 13 bases lying between them. This CDR3 spans 15 amino acids. The CDR3 DNA reads as TGCGCCAGCAGCTGGGGCCTCGGGAGGAACACTGAAGCTTTCTTT. As protein: CASSWGLGRNTEAFF.

The rearrangement uses TRBV7-9 and TRBJ1-1, with TRBD1 matching over 9 bases. Germline CDR1 SEHNR, CDR2 FQNEAQ (reference sequence). The V and J ends lost 4 bases and 10 bases, in that order; junction bases with no gene match: 7. The CDR3 contains 13 residues. The CDR3 region is CASSSGQGFGAFF. CDR3 bases: TGTGCCAGCAGCTCGGGACAGGGTTTTGGAGCTTTCTTT. The full variable domain, its missing parts supplied by reference TRBV7-9 and TRBJ1-1, is DTGVSQNPRHKITKRGQNVTFRCDPISEHNRLYWYRQTLGQGPEFLTYFQNEAQLEKSRLLSDRFSAERPKGSFSTLEIQRTEQGDSAMYLCASSSGQGFGAFFGQGTRLTVV.

The rearrangement uses TRBV19 and TRBJ1-5; the match to TRBD1 covers 7 bases. J was trimmed by 5 bases and V by 7 bases; bases with no gene match: 8. The CDR3 consists of 14 residues. CDR1 LNHDA and CDR2 SQIVND come from the germline V gene (reference sequence). The CDR3 sequence is CASKIGGSDQPQHF. CDR3 bases: TGTGCCAGTAAAATAGGGGGCTCGGATCAGCCCCAGCATTTT.

This chain uses TRBV19 with TRBJ2-2; tentative D call: TRBD1 (5 bases). The CDR3 runs to 15 residues. The V gene's germline CDR1 is LNHDA and CDR2 SQIVND (reference sequence). V was trimmed by 7 bases and J by 2 bases, leaving 14 bases between them. This chain's CDR3 is CASTDWQGNTGELFF. The CDR3 bases are TGTGCCAGTACCGATTGGCAGGGAAACACCGGGGAGCTGTTTTTT.

In DNA form, the CDR3 reads TGTGCCATCAGTGAGTCAACCGAGGGAGAGACCCAGTACTTC. Protein product: CAISESTEGETQYF. The V gene is TRBV10-3, the J gene TRBJ2-5, with a possible D match to TRBD2 (5 bases). V lost 0 bases to trimming and J lost 4 bases, with 9 bases between them. Germline V gene sequence: CDR1 ENHRY, CDR2 SYGVKD. The CDR3 is 14 residues long.

This chain joins TRBV19 and TRBJ1-5; TRBD1 matches at 8 bases. CDR3 size: 14 residues. Germline CDR1 is LNHDA and CDR2 is SQIVND (reference sequence). J was trimmed by 6 bases and V by 5 bases; bases with no gene match: 6. Written as DNA, the CDR3 is TGTGCCAGTAGTCCACAGGGGGAATTTCAGCCCCAGCATTTT. Protein: CASSPQGEFQPQHF.

This chain uses TRBV13 with TRBJ2-1; 11 bases fit TRBD2. Germline V gives CDR1 PRHDT, CDR2 FYEKMQ (reference sequence). This CDR3 contains 15 residues. J gave up 7 bases and V 0 bases, and 2 bases lay outside the gene matches. The CDR3 DNA reads TGTGCCAGCAGCTTAGGAACTAGCGGGAGAAATGAGCAGTTCTTC. It is translated as CASSLGTSGRNEQFF.

The V and J genes are TRBV7-2 and TRBJ1-1; 7 bases line up with TRBD1. V lost 2 bases, J lost 1 base, and 10 bases stayed unmatched. The germline CDR1 and CDR2 sequences are SGHTA and FQGNSA. The CDR3 spans 17 residues. The DNA of the CDR3 is TGTGCCAGCAGCTTATTCCCCCGACAGGGCTCGAACACTGAAGCTTTCTTT. It specifies CASSLFPRQGSNTEAFF.

V is TRBV27 and J is TRBJ1-2; D might be TRBD1 (5 bases). Trimming left V 6 bases short and J 8 bases short, with 13 bases between. Germline V gives CDR1 MNHEY, CDR2 SMNVEV (reference sequence). There are 12 residues in the CDR3. The CDR3 DNA sequence: TGTGCCAGCAGGACTTCGGGGGGGGGCTACACCTTC. It is translated as CASRTSGGGYTF.

This clone occurred a few times. The chain is built from TRBV5-4 and TRBJ1-3; no reliable D call. Trimming took 4 bases from V and 0 from J, leaving 11 bases between them. Germline V CDR1 and CDR2: SGHNT, YYREEE (reference sequence). CDR3 length equals 15 residues. The CDR3 here is CASSPAGASGNTIYF. The CDR3 DNA sequence: TGTGCCAGCAGCCCGGCGGGCGCCTCTGGAAACACCATATATTTT.

The chain employs TRBV4-2 and TRBJ1-4; TRBD1 agrees at 8 bases. Trimming removed 2 bases from V and 0 bases from J; junction bases left unmatched: 5. This CDR3 is built from 17 residues. Looked up from germline, CDR1 is LGHNA and CDR2 is YNFKEQ. The CDR3 sequence: CASSQHPGGATNEKLFF. Written as DNA, the CDR3 is TGTGCCAGCAGCCAACACCCAGGGGGCGCAACTAATGAAAAACTGTTTTTT.

The CDR3 spells CASSFRTGQETQYF. DNA for the CDR3: TGCGCCAGCAGCTTCCGGACGGGACAAGAGACCCAGTACTTC. This sequence joins TRBV5-1 and TRBJ2-5; D perhaps matches TRBD2 (5 bases). The CDR3 runs to 14 residues. Deletions cut 2 bases from V and 2 bases from J, with 10 bases between. The germline V gene encodes CDR1 SGHRS and CDR2 YFSETQ.

The chain is built from TRBV5-1 and TRBJ2-3, with D possibly matching TRBD2 (7 bases). The CDR3 is 15 amino acids. V was clipped by 4 bases and J by 3 bases, with 15 bases between them. From germline, CDR1 is SGHRS and CDR2 YFSETQ. CDR3 region: CASSLQGLKTDTQYF. CDR3 coding DNA: TGCGCCAGCAGCCTACAGGGACTAAAGACAGATACGCAGTATTTT.